This T cell receptor (beta chain) was sequenced during a study of blood T cells in healthy people across ages. Study-wide points: Per million T cells, TCR beta diversity dropped roughly linearly as age increased.

The authors ran a second PCR of 7 to 11 cycles using a sample-barcoded 5' primer and a J-beta primer mix. TCRdb independently ran MiXCR on the 5' RACE reads; one entry per CDR3 protein. This sample has about 830,000 distinct CDR3 sequences; about 59% occur once, and the top ten carry around a quarter. V lost 3 bases and J 3 bases, leaving 12 bases between the germline ends. This CDR3 comprises 14 residues. Germline loops: CDR1 DFQATT, CDR2 SNEGSKA (reference sequence). Russia was home to the donors, healthy Caucasian individuals aged about 6 to 90. With regard to this clonotype: Antigen unknown.

What was sequenced was blood. The receptor's source is a man aged 25 to 40 in good health. The V call is TRBV20-1, the J call TRBJ2-1; D assignment may be TRBD1 or TRBD2 (5 bases each). CDR3 DNA sequence: TGCAGTGCTAGCGAGGGGAACGACTACAATGAGCAGTTCTTC. Translating it yields CSASEGNDYNEQFF.